The 27 T cell receptor beta chains below come from one sample, sequenced in a study of blood T cells in healthy people across ages. The authors ran a second PCR of roughly 6 to 11 cycles using a sample-barcoded 5' primer and a J-beta primer mix. TCRdb independently ran MiXCR on the 5' RACE reads; one entry per CDR3 protein. The table has some 900,000 distinct CDR3 sequences, 25% to 30% seen once. Sequencing was performed on blood. These receptors came from a woman aged 80 or over in good health.

The rearrangement uses TRBV12-3 or TRBV12-4 and TRBJ2-2; D not certain. The CDR3 length is 15 residues. V gave up 5 bases and J gave up 1 base, with 11 bases separating them. CDR3 DNA: TGTGCCAGCAGTCGCGGACGGTTGAACACCGGGGAGCTGTTTTTT. It yields the protein CASSRGRLNTGELFF.

This sequence joins TRBV9 and TRBJ2-7; 7 bases map to TRBD1. Trimming at V came to 0 bases and at J to 1 base, leaving 1 base not matched to a gene. There are 14 residues in the CDR3. The germline V gene encodes CDR1 SGDLS and CDR2 YYNGEE. CDR3 sequence (DNA): TGTGCCAGCAGCGTAGAACAGGGGTCCTACGAGCAGTACTTC. Translated, it gives CASSVEQGSYEQYF. Supplemented by reference TRBV9 and TRBJ2-7, the full variable domain reads DSGVTQTPKHLITATGQRVTLRCSPRSGDLSVYWYQQSLDQGLQFLIQYYNGEERAKGNILERFSAQQFPDLHSELNLSSLELGDSALYFCASSVEQGSYEQYFGPGTRLTVT.

This sequence joins TRBV7-2 and TRBJ2-3; the D gene is possibly TRBD1 (5 bases). The length of the CDR3 is 15 residues. V lost 5 bases, J lost 2 bases, and 14 bases lay in between. Per the germline V gene, CDR1 is SGHTA and CDR2 is FQGNSA. In DNA, the CDR3 is TGTGCCAGCAGCAAAGGGGTGCTAAACACAGATACGCAGTATTTT. This sequence encodes CASSKGVLNTDTQYF.

The chain uses TRBV4-2 and TRBJ2-1; D call uncertain. Trimming took off 0 bases at V and 2 bases at J, with 5 bases between the two ends. CDR3 length: 14 residues. Germline values: CDR1 LGHNA, CDR2 YNFKEQ. The CDR3, as DNA: TGTGCCAGCAGCCAAGATCTAGCCTACAATGAGCAGTTCTTC. Its translation is CASSQDLAYNEQFF.

The table lists this clonotype with a few counts. The CDR3 loop reads CASRRTGRGTQYF. The CDR3 DNA follows: TGTGCCAGCAGGCGGACAGGGAGAGGGACCCAGTACTTC. The rearrangement joins TRBV6-5 to TRBJ2-5, with TRBD1 matching over 8 bases. Trimming removed 6 bases from V and 7 bases from J; junction bases left unmatched: 7. CDR3 size: 13 residues. The germline CDR1 and CDR2 sequences are MNHEY and SVGAGI.

The chain links TRBV29-1 to TRBJ2-7, with no clear D. The germline V gene encodes CDR1 SQVTM and CDR2 ANQGSEA. Trimming pared 4 bases from V and 2 bases from J, leaving 6 bases between. CDR3 length: 11 residues. The CDR3 DNA reads as TGCAGCGTTGCTCAGGCCTACGAGCAGTACTTC. Amino acid sequence: CSVAQAYEQYF.

For this clonotype: A much bigger clone sits one base away, suggesting this may be a read error. This chain uses TRBV24-1 with TRBJ2-3; tentative D call: TRBD2 (6 bases). The length of the CDR3 is 14 residues. The germline CDR1 and CDR2 sequences are KGHDR and SFDVKD. The ends were cut back, 6 bases at V and 8 bases at J, with 17 bases in the middle. The CDR3 is CATSLGGATGTQYF. Here the CDR3 DNA reads TGTGCCACCAGTTTGGGGGGAGCGACTGGTACGCAGTATTTT.

This clonotype was seen more than once but under ten times. The chain couples TRBV7-2 to TRBJ2-2, with D maybe TRBD2 (5 bases). V gave up 5 bases and J gave up 1 base, with 23 bases separating them. The CDR3 sequence is 19 residues long. Germline CDR1 and CDR2: SGHTA and FQGNSA. The CDR3 DNA reads TGTGCCAGCAGCCCAACGGGATGGTTAAGGGTTAAGAACACCGGGGAGCTGTTTTTT. Its translation is CASSPTGWLRVKNTGELFF.

This chain connects TRBV6-1 to TRBJ1-6; 7 positions agree with TRBD1. V lost 2 bases to trimming and J lost 4 bases; unmatched junction nucleotides: 14. The CDR3 sequence is 19 residues long. Germline values: CDR1 MNHNS, CDR2 SASEGT. CDR3 in DNA: TGTGCCAGCAGTGAAAGAACGATACAGGGGTTCGATTATAATTCACCCCTCCACTTT. Its translation: CASSERTIQGFDYNSPLHF.

Of note for this clonotype: Compared with germline, one end of the junction differs, possibly owing to a read error. J is TRBJ1-4 and V is TRBV27; D unclear. CDR3 length equals 15 residues. Per germline, CDR1 MNHEY and CDR2 SMNVEV (reference sequence). The CDR3 sequence: CASMGRFATSEKLFF. CDR3 nucleotides: TGTGCCAGCATGGGTCGGTTTGCAACTAGTGAAAAACTGTTTTTT.

To note about this clonotype: A much larger clonotype is one base distant, so this may be a read error. The rearrangement joins TRBV5-1 to TRBJ2-3; TRBD1 is a possible D gene (5 bases). V was cut by 3 bases and J by 6 bases, with 14 bases left in between. From germline, CDR1 is SGHRS and CDR2 YFSETQ. The CDR3 length is 14 residues. This CDR3 is CASSSQELPDTQYF. Here the CDR3 DNA reads TGCGCCAGCAGCTCACAGGAGCTTCCTGATACGCAGTATTTT.

In its sample, this clonotype was seen once. The rearrangement joins TRBV2 to TRBJ1-5; D possibly corresponds to TRBD1 (5 bases). Trimming pared 7 bases from V and 7 bases from J, leaving 14 bases between. The CDR3 consists of 13 residues. Germline V gene data show CDR1 as SNHLY and CDR2 as FYNNEI. The chain's CDR3 is CASIRELGQPQHF. CDR3 nucleotide sequence: TGTGCCAGCATCAGGGAGCTAGGGCAGCCCCAGCATTTT. The full variable domain, its missing parts supplied by reference TRBV2 and TRBJ1-5, is EPEVTQTPSHQVTQMGQEVILRCVPISNHLYFYWYRQILGQKVEFLVSFYNNEISEKSEIFDDQFSVERPDGSNFTLKIRSTKLEDSAMYFCASIRELGQPQHFGDGTRLSIL.

This chain links TRBV30 with TRBJ2-3; 7 bases line up with TRBD1. Germline CDR1 GTSNPN, CDR2 SVGIG (reference sequence). After removal of 0 bases from V and 2 bases from J, the junction contained 8 bases not matched to a gene. The CDR3 length is 16 residues. CDR3 region: CAWSVSRTGDTDTQYF. In nucleotides, the CDR3 is TGTGCCTGGAGTGTATCGAGGACAGGCGACACAGATACGCAGTATTTT.

This clonotype has a count of ten or more. This chain joins TRBV5-1 and TRBJ2-7; D might be TRBD1 (5 bases). This CDR3 has 13 residues. Trimming removed 3 bases from V and 4 bases from J, with 11 bases in between. Germline values: CDR1 SGHRS, CDR2 YFSETQ. In DNA, the CDR3 is TGCGCCAGCAGCTCTTTTGACAGATACGAGCAGTACTTC. Translated: CASSSFDRYEQYF.

In this sample, this clonotype turned up many times. The J gene is TRBJ2-7, the V gene TRBV10-1, with D possibly being TRBD2 (7 bases). With 3 bases removed from V and 4 bases from J, the gap between germline ends came to 10 bases. The CDR3 is 13 residues long. Germline V gene sequence: CDR1 WNHNN, CDR2 SYGVQD (reference sequence). DNA for the CDR3: TGCGCCAGCAGTGAAGGGGGGGGGTACGAGCAGTACTTC. It yields the protein CASSEGGGYEQYF.

The CDR3 reads CAWSGGRGNEQYF. The CDR3 DNA follows: TGTGCCTGGAGTGGGGGGCGCGGGAACGAGCAGTACTTC. The chain uses TRBV30 and TRBJ2-7; possibly TRBD1 or TRBD2 for D (6 bases each). The V gene's germline CDR1 is GTSNPN and CDR2 SVGIG (reference sequence). The V end was cut by 1 base, the J end by 5 bases, with 12 bases between. This CDR3 region has 13 residues. The full variable domain, rest sourced from reference TRBV30 and TRBJ2-7, is SQTIHQWPATLVQPVGSPLSLECTVEGTSNPNLYWYRQAAGRGLQLLFYSVGIGQISSEVPQNLSASRPQDRQFILSSKKLLLSDSGFYLCAWSGGRGNEQYFGPGTRLTVT.

This clonotype was seen a handful of times. This rearrangement joins TRBV4-1 to TRBJ2-1; 12 bases fit TRBD2. The J segment lost 13 bases and the V segment lost 0 bases, leaving 13 bases of the junction unmatched. This CDR3 is 17 amino acids long. The germline V gene encodes CDR1 MGHRA and CDR2 YSYEKL. CDR3 protein: CASSQDPSGGARETQFF. Written as DNA, the CDR3 is TGCGCCAGCAGCCAAGATCCTAGCGGGGGGGCGAGAGAGACCCAGTTCTTC.

This clonotype was detected ten times or more. The chain recombines TRBV12-3 or TRBV12-4 with TRBJ2-7; 7 bases are shared with TRBD2. The CDR3 consists of 13 residues. Trimming removed 6 bases from V and 5 bases from J; junction bases left unmatched: 7. CDR3 protein: CASRRAGEDEQYF. CDR3 bases: TGTGCCAGCAGAAGGGCGGGGGAGGACGAGCAGTACTTC.

Remarks on this clonotype: Germline is not matched at one junction end, which may reflect a read error. This chain uses TRBV7-9 with TRBJ2-3; D unclear. Germline assignment: CDR1 SEHNR and CDR2 FQNEAQ (reference sequence). This CDR3 has 15 residues. CDR3: CASSPDLGSTDAQYF. DNA for the CDR3: TGTGCCAGCAGCCCTGATCTAGGTAGCACAGATGCGCAGTATTTT.

The genes are TRBV5-5 and TRBJ2-7; 9 bases are a match to TRBD1. The CDR3 extends over 16 amino acids. With V trimmed by 3 bases and J by 0 bases, 7 bases remained unmatched. Germline-derived CDR1 and CDR2 are SGHKS and YYEKEE (reference sequence). CDR3 sequence (DNA): TGTGCCAGCAGCTCGACAGGGGGTCGTAGCTCCTACGAGCAGTACGTC. The encoded protein is CASSSTGGRSSYEQYV.

There are many counts of this clonotype. The chain links TRBV5-1 to TRBJ1-1, with a tentative D call TRBD1 (5 bases). The CDR3 has 14 residues. Germline assignment: CDR1 SGHRS and CDR2 YFSETQ. V was cut by 3 bases and J by 1 base, with 10 bases left in between. The CDR3, as DNA: TGCGCCAGCAGCTCTGACAGCTCGAACACTGAAGCTTTCTTT. Translation: CASSSDSSNTEAFF.

This chain uses TRBV6-1 with TRBJ1-4; 8 bases line up with TRBD1. The V and J ends lost 6 bases and 0 bases, in that order; junction bases with no gene match: 12. CDR1 and CDR2 from the germline V gene are MNHNS and SASEGT. The CDR3 is 18 amino acids. The CDR3 region has the DNA TGTGCCAGCAGGCAAACAGGGGGGCTGGGTGCAACTAATGAAAAACTGTTTTTT. The encoded protein is CASRQTGGLGATNEKLFF.

CDR3 sequence reads: CSAKSDFYSYEQYF. The CDR3 region has the DNA TGCAGTGCTAAGTCTGACTTTTACTCCTACGAGCAGTACTTC. This chain joins TRBV20-1 and TRBJ2-7; D gene uncertain. CDR3 length: 14 residues. V lost 4 bases to trimming and J lost 0 bases, with 13 bases between them. Per the germline V gene, CDR1 is DFQATT and CDR2 is SNEGSKA (reference sequence).

This clonotype was detected a few times. A much bigger clone sits one base away, suggesting this may be a read error. This chain links TRBV12-3 or TRBV12-4 with TRBJ1-4; TRBD1 agrees at 7 bases. The V segment lost 6 bases and the J segment 7 bases; nucleotides outside the gene matches: 8. This CDR3 is built from 14 residues. The CDR3 here is CASRSQQGSEKLFF. CDR3 in DNA: TGTGCCAGCAGGTCCCAACAGGGGAGTGAAAAACTGTTTTTT.

DNA for the CDR3: TGCAGTGCTAGAGGTACTAGCAGTGAGCAGTTCTTC. Amino acids: CSARGTSSEQFF. This chain links TRBV20-1 with TRBJ2-1, with a weak D call TRBD2 (6 bases). This CDR3 is built from 12 residues. From germline, CDR1 is DFQATT and CDR2 SNEGSKA (reference sequence). The ends were cut back, 1 base at V and 9 bases at J, with 10 bases in the middle.

The chain uses TRBV7-2 and TRBJ2-3; D possibly corresponds to TRBD2 (6 bases). With 4 bases removed from V and 11 bases from J, the gap between germline ends came to 22 bases. The germline gives CDR1 SGHTA, CDR2 FQGNSA. This CDR3 has 15 residues. CDR3 residues: CASSSAVTSSVWQYF. Written as DNA, the CDR3 is TGTGCCAGCAGCTCCGCCGTGACTAGTTCTGTTTGGCAGTATTTT.

This clonotype was observed many times. The chain employs TRBV15 and TRBJ2-7, with D tentatively TRBD1 (5 bases). Looked up from germline, CDR1 is LNHNV and CDR2 is YYDKDF (reference sequence). Trimming took 0 bases from V and 9 from J, leaving 15 bases between them. CDR3 size: 14 residues. The CDR3 here is CATSRDREQVVQYF. CDR3 sequence (DNA): TGTGCCACCAGCAGAGATCGCGAACAGGTGGTGCAGTACTTC.